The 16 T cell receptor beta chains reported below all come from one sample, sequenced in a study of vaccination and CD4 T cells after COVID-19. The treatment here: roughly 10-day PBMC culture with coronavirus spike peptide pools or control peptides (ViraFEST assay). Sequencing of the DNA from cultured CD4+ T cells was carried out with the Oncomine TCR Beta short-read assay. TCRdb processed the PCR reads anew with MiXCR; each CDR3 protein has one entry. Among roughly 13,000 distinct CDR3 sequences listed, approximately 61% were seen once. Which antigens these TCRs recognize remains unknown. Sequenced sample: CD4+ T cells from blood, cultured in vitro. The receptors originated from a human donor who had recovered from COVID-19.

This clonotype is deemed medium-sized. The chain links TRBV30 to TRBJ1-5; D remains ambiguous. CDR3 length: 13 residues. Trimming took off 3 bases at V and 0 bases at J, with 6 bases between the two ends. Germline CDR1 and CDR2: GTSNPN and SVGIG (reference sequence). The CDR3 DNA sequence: TGTGCCTGGAGCGACGATAGCAATCAGCCCCAGCATTTT. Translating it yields CAWSDDSNQPQHF.

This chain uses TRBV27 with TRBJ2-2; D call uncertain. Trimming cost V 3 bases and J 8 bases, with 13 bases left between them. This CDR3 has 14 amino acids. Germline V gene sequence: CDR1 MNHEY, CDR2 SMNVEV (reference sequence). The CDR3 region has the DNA TGTGCCAGCAGTTTTGCCCCTGGGTTAGGGGAGCTGTTTTTT. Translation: CASSFAPGLGELFF.

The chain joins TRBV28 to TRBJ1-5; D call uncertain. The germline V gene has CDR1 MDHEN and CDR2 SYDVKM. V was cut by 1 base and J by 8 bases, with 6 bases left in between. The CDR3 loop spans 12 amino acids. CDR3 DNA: TGTGCCAGCAGTTTATTTTTTAAGCCCCAGCATTTT. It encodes CASSLFFKPQHF.

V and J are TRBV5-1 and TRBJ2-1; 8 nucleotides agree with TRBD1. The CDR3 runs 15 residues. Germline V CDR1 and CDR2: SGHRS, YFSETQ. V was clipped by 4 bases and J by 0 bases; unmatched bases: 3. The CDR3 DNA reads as TGCGCCAGCAGCCGGGACAGGCCCTCCTACAATGAGCAGTTCTTC. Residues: CASSRDRPSYNEQFF.

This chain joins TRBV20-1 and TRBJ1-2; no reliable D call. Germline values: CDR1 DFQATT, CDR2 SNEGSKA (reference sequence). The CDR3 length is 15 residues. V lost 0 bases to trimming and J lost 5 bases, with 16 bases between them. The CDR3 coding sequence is TGCAGTGCTAGAGATGATCCCGTGGATGGATATGGCTACACCTTC. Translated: CSARDDPVDGYGYTF.

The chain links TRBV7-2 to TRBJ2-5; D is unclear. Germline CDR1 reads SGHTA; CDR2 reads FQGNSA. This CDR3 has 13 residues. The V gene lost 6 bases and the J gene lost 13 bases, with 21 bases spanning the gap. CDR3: CASSSASNLVSYF. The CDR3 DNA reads TGTGCCAGCAGTTCCGCGAGTAACCTCGTTTCGTACTTC.

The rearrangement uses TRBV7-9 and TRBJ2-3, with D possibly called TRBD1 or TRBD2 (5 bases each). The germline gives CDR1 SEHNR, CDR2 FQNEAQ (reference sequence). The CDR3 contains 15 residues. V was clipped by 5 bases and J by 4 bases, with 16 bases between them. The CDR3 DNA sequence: TGTGCCAGCAGCCCCCGGACTGGGGGTCCAGATACGCAGTATTTT. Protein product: CASSPRTGGPDTQYF.

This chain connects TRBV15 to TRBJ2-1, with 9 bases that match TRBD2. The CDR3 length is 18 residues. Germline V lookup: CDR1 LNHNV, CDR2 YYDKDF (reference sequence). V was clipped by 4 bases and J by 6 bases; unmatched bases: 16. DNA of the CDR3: TGTGCCACCAGCAAACCTCTTGGTAAGGCTAGCGGGACCAATGAGCAGTTCTTC. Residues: CATSKPLGKASGTNEQFF.

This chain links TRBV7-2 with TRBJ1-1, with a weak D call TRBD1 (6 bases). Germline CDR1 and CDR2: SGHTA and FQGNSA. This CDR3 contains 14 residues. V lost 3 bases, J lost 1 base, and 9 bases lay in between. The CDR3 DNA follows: TGTGCCAGCAGCTTCGACAGGTCGAACACTGAAGCTTTCTTT. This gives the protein CASSFDRSNTEAFF. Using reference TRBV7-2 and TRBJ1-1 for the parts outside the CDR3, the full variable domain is GAGVSQSPSNKVTEKGKDVELRCDPISGHTALYWYRQSLGQGLEFLIYFQGNSAPDKSGLPSDRFSAERTGGSVSTLTIQRTQQEDSAVYLCASSFDRSNTEAFFGQGTRLTVV.

The DNA for the CDR3 is TGTGCCAGCATAGCAGGGGGCGACGAAAAACTGTTTTTT. Translation: CASIAGGDEKLFF. V and J are TRBV28 and TRBJ1-4, with 8 bases identical to TRBD1. J gave up 8 bases and V 7 bases, and 6 bases lay outside the gene matches. Germline CDR1 MDHEN, CDR2 SYDVKM. CDR3 length: 13 amino acids.

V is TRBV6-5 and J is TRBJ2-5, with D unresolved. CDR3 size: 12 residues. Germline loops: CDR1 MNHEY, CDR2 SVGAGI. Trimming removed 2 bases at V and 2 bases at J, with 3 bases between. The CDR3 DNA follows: TGTGCCAGCAGTTACGGGCAAGAGACCCAGTACTTC. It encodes CASSYGQETQYF.

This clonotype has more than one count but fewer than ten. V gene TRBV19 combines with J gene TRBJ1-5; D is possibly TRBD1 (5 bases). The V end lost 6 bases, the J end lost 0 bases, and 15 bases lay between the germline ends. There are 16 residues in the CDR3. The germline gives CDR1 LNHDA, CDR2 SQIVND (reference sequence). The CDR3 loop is CASRPNGGSSNQPQHF. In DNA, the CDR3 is TGTGCCAGTAGGCCGAACGGGGGGAGTAGCAATCAGCCCCAGCATTTT.

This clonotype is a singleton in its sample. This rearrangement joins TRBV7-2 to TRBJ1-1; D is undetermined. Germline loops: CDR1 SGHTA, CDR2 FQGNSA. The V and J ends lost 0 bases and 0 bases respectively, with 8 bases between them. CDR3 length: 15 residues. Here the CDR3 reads CASSLAVLMNTEAFF. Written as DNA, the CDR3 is TGTGCCAGCAGCTTAGCTGTCCTCATGAACACTGAAGCTTTCTTT.

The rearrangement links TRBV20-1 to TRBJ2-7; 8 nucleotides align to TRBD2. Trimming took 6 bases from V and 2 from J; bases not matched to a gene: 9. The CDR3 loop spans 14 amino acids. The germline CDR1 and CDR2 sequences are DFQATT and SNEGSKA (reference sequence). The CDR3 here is CSATTGLGAYEQYF. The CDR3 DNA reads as TGCAGTGCGACGACGGGACTAGGGGCCTACGAGCAGTACTTC.

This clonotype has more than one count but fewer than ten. CDR3 loop: CSATSQREDQETQYF. The CDR3 DNA reads TGCAGTGCAACGTCCCAGCGGGAGGACCAAGAGACCCAGTACTTC. The chain recombines TRBV20-1 with TRBJ2-5, with TRBD2 identical over 9 bases. The V gene's germline CDR1 is DFQATT and CDR2 SNEGSKA (reference sequence). V gave up 6 bases and J gave up 0 bases; unmatched junction bases: 8. The CDR3 loop spans 15 amino acids.

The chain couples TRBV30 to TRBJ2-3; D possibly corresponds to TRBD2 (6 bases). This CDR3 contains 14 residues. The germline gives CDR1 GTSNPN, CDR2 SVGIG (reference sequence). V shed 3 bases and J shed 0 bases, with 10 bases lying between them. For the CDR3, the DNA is TGTGCCTGGAGGCGGGATTCTAGCACAGATACGCAGTATTTT. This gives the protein CAWRRDSSTDTQYF. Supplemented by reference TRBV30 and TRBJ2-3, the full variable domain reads SQTIHQWPATLVQPVGSPLSLECTVEGTSNPNLYWYRQAAGRGLQLLFYSVGIGQISSEVPQNLSASRPQDRQFILSSKKLLLSDSGFYLCAWRRDSSTDTQYFGPGTRLTVL.